The 25 T cell receptor beta chains below come from one sample, sequenced in a study of metastatic and nonmetastatic thyroid tumors. Every patient was untreated before thyroid surgery. TCRdb recomputed clones from the PCR reads via MiXCR. The table records roughly 40,000 clones, 17% of them present only once. Sequenced input: blood. All receptors come from a male donor with papillary thyroid cancer or a benign thyroid nodule (not recorded which). Some clones in this sample may be carry-over from other donors' samples.

This clone was observed at least ten times. The chain links TRBV20-1 to TRBJ2-1; 7 bases match TRBD2. CDR1 is DFQATT, CDR2 SNEGSKA, per germline (reference sequence). The CDR3 totals 17 residues. With V trimmed by 3 bases and J by 5 bases, 16 bases remained unmatched. Here the CDR3 DNA reads TGCAGTGCTAGCTCAGTCACAAGCGGGAACCACCACAATGAGCAGTTCTTC. It codes for CSASSVTSGNHHNEQFF.

The rearrangement uses TRBV19 and TRBJ2-2; 11 bases agree with TRBD2. V lost 3 bases, J lost 5 bases, and 8 bases stayed unmatched. Germline assignment: CDR1 LNHDA and CDR2 SQIVND (reference sequence). The CDR3 has 17 amino acids. The CDR3 spells CASSMGLAGGFTGELFF. The CDR3 DNA reads as TGTGCCAGTAGTATGGGCCTAGCGGGAGGTTTTACCGGGGAGCTGTTTTTT.

This clone was observed many times. The rearrangement joins TRBV15 to TRBJ1-2; D is unclear. Trimming took 1 base from V and 4 from J, leaving 10 bases between them. The CDR3 has 14 amino acids. The germline gives CDR1 LNHNV, CDR2 YYDKDF (reference sequence). CDR3 nucleotides: TGTGCCACCAGCAGAGGCGAGGGCCCCTATGGCTACACCTTC. Protein: CATSRGEGPYGYTF.

This clone has ten or more counts. J is TRBJ2-5 and V is TRBV4-1, with 15 positions matching TRBD2. CDR1 and CDR2 from the germline V gene are MGHRA and YSYEKL. CDR3 length equals 15 residues. Trimming took 4 bases from V and 4 from J; bases not matched to a gene: 1. This CDR3 reads CASSPGLAGGETQYF. The CDR3 DNA sequence: TGCGCCAGCAGCCCGGGACTAGCGGGAGGAGAGACCCAGTACTTC.

This clone has a count of ten or more. J is TRBJ2-7 and V is TRBV11-2; TRBD1 aligns across 7 bases. This CDR3 has 14 amino acids. V shed 5 bases and J 3 bases; nucleotides not matched to a gene: 7. Germline loops: CDR1 SGHAT, CDR2 FQNNGV. CDR3 residues: CASSKRDSYYEQYF. CDR3 DNA: TGTGCCAGCAGCAAAAGGGACAGCTACTACGAGCAGTACTTC.

This clone appeared many times. The J gene is TRBJ1-1, the V gene TRBV30; D not certain. The germline V and J ends were trimmed by 2 bases and 3 bases, with 10 bases remaining between them. CDR3 size: 13 residues. Per the germline V gene, CDR1 is GTSNPN and CDR2 is SVGIG (reference sequence). As DNA, the CDR3 is TGTGCCTGGAGTTTACAGCGACACACTGAAGCTTTCTTT. This gives the protein CAWSLQRHTEAFF.

This clone was counted many times. The chain uses TRBV20-1 and TRBJ2-1, with 7 nucleotides matching TRBD2. This CDR3 region has 13 residues. Germline CDR1 reads DFQATT; CDR2 reads SNEGSKA (reference sequence). After removal of 0 bases from V and 10 bases from J, the junction contained 6 bases not matched to a gene. The CDR3, as DNA: TGCAGTGCTAGAGATCGGTCGGGAGGAGAGCAGTTCTTC. This codes for CSARDRSGGEQFF.

This clone was recorded at least ten times. The V call is TRBV2, the J call TRBJ1-2; tentatively, D is TRBD1 (5 bases). Per germline, CDR1 SNHLY and CDR2 FYNNEI. V was shortened by 2 bases and J by 3 bases, with 10 bases between the two germline ends. The CDR3 is 14 amino acids. For the CDR3, the DNA is TGTGCCAGCAGTGAAACAGGCGGGGACTATGGCTACACCTTC. It is translated as CASSETGGDYGYTF.

Concerning this clone: Relative to the germline gene, one junction end is altered; a read error may explain this. The chain links TRBV6-1 to TRBJ1-1; no clear D. CDR1 MNHNS and CDR2 SASEGT come from the germline V gene. This CDR3 has 18 amino acids. The CDR3 is CASSEARYSVFLGTGAFF. CDR3 DNA sequence: TGTGCCAGCAGTGAAGCACGGTATAGCGTCTTCCTGGGCACTGGAGCTTTCTTT.

This clone was counted ten times or more. The V gene is TRBV19, the J gene TRBJ1-2; 8 bases match TRBD1. This CDR3 has 15 amino acids. Germline-derived CDR1 and CDR2 are LNHDA and SQIVND (reference sequence). V was clipped by 4 bases and J by 3 bases; unmatched bases: 7. The CDR3 sequence is CASSNLDRVDYGYTF. CDR3 nucleotide sequence: TGTGCCAGTAGTAACCTGGACAGGGTTGACTATGGCTACACCTTC.

This clone was found a few times. One junction end disagrees with the germline gene, perhaps due to a read error. The chain has TRBV27 and TRBJ2-1, with D perhaps TRBD2 (5 bases). The V gene's germline CDR1 is MNHEY and CDR2 SMNVEV (reference sequence). The CDR3 runs to 15 residues. CDR3 protein: CAISLREGPTYEQFF. The CDR3 nucleotides are TGTGCCATCAGTTTGCGTGAGGGCCCGACGTATGAGCAGTTCTTC.

This clone was observed at least ten times. DNA of the CDR3: TGTGCCAGCAGTTATGGAGAAGAATACAATGAGCAGTTCTTC. Translating gives CASSYGEEYNEQFF. The chain is built from TRBV6-5 and TRBJ2-1; D is uncertain. The CDR3 has 14 residues. CDR1 is MNHEY and CDR2 is SVGAGI in the germline V gene. Trimming pared 3 bases from V and 4 bases from J, leaving 10 bases between.

In its sample, this clone was seen many times. The chain has TRBV20-1 and TRBJ2-7; 9 nucleotides line up with TRBD1. Per the germline V gene, CDR1 is DFQATT and CDR2 is SNEGSKA (reference sequence). The V segment lost 7 bases and the J segment 1 base; nucleotides outside the gene matches: 8. CDR3 length: 14 amino acids. CDR3 region: CSVSAGTGSYEQYF. The CDR3, as DNA: TGCAGTGTGTCGGCCGGGACAGGGTCCTACGAGCAGTACTTC.

The chain links TRBV7-8 to TRBJ1-1, with D maybe TRBD1 (6 bases). This CDR3 region has 14 residues. V dropped 5 bases and J dropped 0 bases, with 10 bases sitting between them. The germline gives CDR1 SGHVS, CDR2 FQNEAQ. This CDR3 is CASSPGVMNTEAFF. The CDR3 DNA is TGTGCCAGCAGCCCAGGGGTAATGAACACTGAAGCTTTCTTT.

This chain connects TRBV30 to TRBJ2-7; 7 bases line up with TRBD2. This CDR3 comprises 13 residues. Per germline, CDR1 GTSNPN and CDR2 SVGIG (reference sequence). J lost 3 bases, V lost 1 base, and 3 bases had no gene match. The CDR3 sequence: CAWSGGLLYEQYF. DNA for the CDR3: TGTGCCTGGAGTGGGGGACTACTCTACGAGCAGTACTTC.

The table lists this clone with a few counts. The V call is TRBV6-1, the J call TRBJ2-1; D unclear. The CDR3 runs to 14 residues. Per germline, CDR1 MNHNS and CDR2 SASEGT. The V end lost 4 bases, the J end lost 4 bases, and 11 bases lay between the germline ends. DNA of the CDR3: TGTGCCAGCAGTGGAAGTCCTGGTTACAATGAGCAGTTCTTC. It encodes CASSGSPGYNEQFF.

This clone was seen repeatedly, ten times or more. The chain employs TRBV2 and TRBJ1-5; no firm D call. CDR1 is SNHLY and CDR2 is FYNNEI in the germline V gene. The V and J ends lost 7 bases and 1 base respectively, with 14 bases between them. The CDR3 is 15 residues long. DNA for the CDR3: TGTGCCAGCAACCTGGACGGAGGGAGCAATCAGCCCCAGCATTTT. Amino acid sequence: CASNLDGGSNQPQHF.

The chain has TRBV12-3 or TRBV12-4 and TRBJ1-2; D is uncertain. Trimming took off 5 bases at V and 5 bases at J, with 18 bases between the two ends. This CDR3 spans 15 amino acids. CDR3 region: CASSPVALWGYGYTF. CDR3 DNA: TGTGCCAGCAGTCCCGTGGCCCTGTGGGGATATGGCTACACCTTC.

This clone appeared many times. The chain joins TRBV5-1 to TRBJ1-4, with D maybe TRBD1 (5 bases). CDR3 size: 17 residues. V lost 0 bases, J lost 5 bases, and 17 bases lay in between. The V gene's germline CDR1 is SGHRS and CDR2 YFSETQ. CDR3 DNA sequence: TGCGCCAGCAGCTTGGCTCAGGGAGGAGGAGGGAATGAAAAACTGTTTTTT. It codes for CASSLAQGGGGNEKLFF.

In its sample, this clone was seen a few times. V is TRBV12-3 or TRBV12-4 and J is TRBJ1-4; D possibly corresponds to TRBD1 (5 bases). The CDR3 is 14 residues long. Trimming shortened V by 0 bases and J by 10 bases, and 12 bases separated the two germline ends. CDR3 in amino acids: CASSLAEGEGKLFF. CDR3 in DNA: TGTGCCAGCAGTTTAGCGGAAGGGGAGGGAAAACTGTTTTTT.

This clone was seen a few times. A much larger clone differs by one base, so this may be a read error. Other DNA variants within this sample encode the same CDR3. The CDR3 loop reads CSVELRGTGTRETQYF. For the CDR3, the DNA is TGCAGCGTTGAATTAAGAGGGACAGGTACTCGGGAGACCCAGTACTTC. V and J are TRBV29-1 and TRBJ2-5; 8 bases align to TRBD1. The trim removed 2 bases at V and 5 bases at J, leaving 13 bases unmatched. The length of the CDR3 is 16 residues. Germline assignment: CDR1 SQVTM and CDR2 ANQGSEA.

The V and J genes are TRBV7-8 and TRBJ2-2; 9 nucleotides align to TRBD1. The length of the CDR3 is 15 residues. Germline values: CDR1 SGHVS, CDR2 FQNEAQ. V dropped 3 bases and J dropped 4; count of bases not matched to a gene: 3. As DNA, the CDR3 is TGTGCCAGCAGCTTGGGACAGGGCATCACCGGGGAGCTGTTTTTT. As protein: CASSLGQGITGELFF.

This clone was seen a handful of times. J is TRBJ1-1 and V is TRBV6-1, with a possible D match to TRBD1 (5 bases). The germline V and J ends were trimmed by 8 bases and 3 bases, with 10 bases remaining between them. There are 12 residues in the CDR3. Germline assignment: CDR1 MNHNS and CDR2 SASEGT. The CDR3, as DNA: TGTGCCAGCGCCCGGGGGGACACTGAAGCTTTCTTT. It translates to CASARGDTEAFF.

In this sample, this clone turned up many times. The V and J genes are TRBV11-1 and TRBJ2-1, with D perhaps TRBD1 (7 bases). CDR3 length: 16 amino acids. Trimming stripped 5 bases from V and 7 bases from J, with 21 bases between. Germline CDR1 SGHAT, CDR2 FQDESV (reference sequence). The DNA of the CDR3 is TGTGCCAGCAGCCAACATTTAAGACAGGGAGGTAATGAGCAGTTCTTC. It yields the protein CASSQHLRQGGNEQFF.

In this sample, this clone turned up many times. The CDR3 is CASSPPGGGALDEQFF. Written as DNA, the CDR3 is TGTGCCAGCAGCCCACCTGGCGGGGGGGCCTTGGATGAGCAGTTCTTC. The chain combines TRBV4-2 with TRBJ2-1, with TRBD2 matching 9 bases. The V gene's germline CDR1 is LGHNA and CDR2 YNFKEQ. Trimming removed 4 bases from V and 8 bases from J; junction bases left unmatched: 12. The CDR3 consists of 16 residues.